This passage covers 2 T cell receptor beta chains from one sample sequenced in a study of T cell responses to AZD1222 COVID-19 vaccine. TCRdb's table, derived via immunoSEQ multiplex PCR, lists solely in-frame clones and lacks some. The sample gives fewer than 90,000 clones, around 84% of which show up once; roughly 6% is in the top ten. The sample here was peripheral blood, taken 28 days after the second AZD1222 dose. The receptors originated from an adult who received the AZD1222 COVID-19 vaccine.

This chain joins TRBV28 and TRBJ2-3; D is ambiguous. The V and J ends lost 3 bases and 4 bases respectively, with 5 bases between them. Germline CDR1 MDHEN, CDR2 SYDVKM. The CDR3 is 12 amino acids. Here the CDR3 reads CASSFWADTQYF. In nucleotides, the CDR3 is TGTGCCAGCAGTTTTTGGGCAGATACGCAGTATTTT. Variable domain in full (rest from reference TRBV28 and TRBJ2-3): DVKVTQSSRYLVKRTGEKVFLECVQDMDHENMFWYRQDPGLGLRLIYFSYDVKMKEKGDIPEGYSVSREKKERFSLILESASTNQTSMYLCASSFWADTQYFGPGTRLTVL.

This sequence joins TRBV11-2 and TRBJ2-2, with D possibly matching TRBD2 (7 bases). Trimming cost V 6 bases and J 6 bases, with 14 bases left between them. Germline V gene lookup returns CDR1 SGHAT and CDR2 FQNNGV. CDR3 length equals 14 residues. The CDR3 region is CASRGGVRAGELFF. The CDR3, as DNA: TGTGCCAGCAGAGGGGGGGTACGGGCCGGGGAGCTGTTTTTT. Together with reference TRBV11-2 and TRBJ2-2, the CDR3 gives the full variable domain: EAGVAQSPRYKIIEKRQSVAFWCNPISGHATLYWYQQILGQGPKLLIQFQNNGVVDDSQLPKDRFSAERLKGVDSTLKIQPAKLEDSAVYLCASRGGVRAGELFFGEGSRLTVL.